A selection of T cell receptor beta chains follows, all from one sample in a study of cytomegalovirus exposure and HLA in healthy donors. Assay: immunoSEQ multiplex PCR; the TCRdb copy retains only in-frame clones and omits some. The data show 200,000 or so clones, 84% seen once. Input material: PBMCs. The origin of the receptors is a boy between 5 and 17 years old in good health and CMV-seronegative. Both conserved end residues are part of each CDR3. The D gene is left open where the match is weak. Expanded clones get a size class; other rows say once, few or many, or leave the size out.

j_gene: TRBJ2-4
v_gene: TRBV19
d_gene: TRBD2
abundance: -
CDR3aa: CASQTSGENIQYF
CDR3nt: TGTGCCAGCCAGACTAGCGGGGAGAACATTCAGTACTTC

j_gene: TRBJ2-3
v_gene: TRBV20-1
d_gene: TRBD1
abundance: -
CDR3aa: CGTGVTDTQYF
CDR3nt: TGCGGGACAGGGGTAACAGATACGCAGTATTTT

j_gene: TRBJ1-4
v_gene: TRBV7-2
d_gene: -
abundance: -
CDR3aa: CASSRGLGEKLFF
CDR3nt: TGTGCCAGCAGCCGTGGTCTCGGTGAAAAACTGTTTTTT

j_gene: TRBJ2-4
v_gene: TRBV7-3
d_gene: TRBD1
abundance: -
CDR3aa: CASSRGQGSAKNIQYF
CDR3nt: TGTGCCAGCAGCCGCGGACAGGGGTCGGCCAAAAACATTCAGTACTTC

j_gene: TRBJ2-7
v_gene: TRBV7-2
d_gene: -
abundance: -
CDR3aa: CASSSAGTYEQYF
CDR3nt: TGTGCCAGCAGCTCGGCGGGGACGTACGAGCAGTACTTC

j_gene: TRBJ2-5
v_gene: TRBV7-2
d_gene: -
abundance: -
CDR3aa: CASSLGIGEETQYF
CDR3nt: TGTGCCAGCAGCTTGGGCATCGGGGAAGAGACCCAGTACTTC

j_gene: TRBJ2-7
v_gene: TRBV7-9
d_gene: TRBD1
abundance: -
CDR3aa: CASSPFRDRPYEQYF
CDR3nt: TGTGCCAGCAGTCCCTTCCGGGACAGACCCTACGAGCAGTACTTC

j_gene: TRBJ2-1
v_gene: TRBV27
d_gene: TRBD2
abundance: -
CDR3aa: CASSSGTLRLNEQFF
CDR3nt: TGTGCCAGCAGTAGCGGGACCCTACGCCTCAATGAGCAGTTCTTC

j_gene: TRBJ2-3
v_gene: TRBV19
d_gene: TRBD2
abundance: -
CDR3aa: CASSPLAASTDTQYF
CDR3nt: TGTGCCAGTAGTCCACTAGCGGCAAGCACAGATACGCAGTATTTT

j_gene: TRBJ1-2
v_gene: TRBV10-2
d_gene: -
abundance: -
CDR3aa: CASSDSAGGYTF
CDR3nt: TGCGCCAGCAGTGACAGCGCGGGTGGCTACACCTTC

j_gene: TRBJ2-3
v_gene: TRBV30
d_gene: TRBD2
abundance: -
CDR3aa: CAWSVRGSGRESQYF
CDR3nt: TGTGCCTGGAGTGTACGGGGTAGCGGGAGGGAGTCGCAGTATTTT

j_gene: TRBJ2-7
v_gene: TRBV5-5
d_gene: TRBD1
abundance: once
CDR3aa: CASSRDRGEQYF
CDR3nt: TGTGCCAGCAGCCGGGACAGGGGGGAGCAGTACTTC

j_gene: TRBJ2-3
v_gene: TRBV5-6
d_gene: TRBD2
abundance: -
CDR3aa: CASSHGLGSLSDTQYF
CDR3nt: TGTGCCAGCAGCCACGGACTAGGCAGTTTATCGGATACGCAGTATTTT

j_gene: TRBJ2-7
v_gene: TRBV27
d_gene: -
abundance: -
CDR3aa: CASSFAGQLYEQYF
CDR3nt: TGTGCCAGCAGTTTCGCGGGACAGCTTTACGAGCAGTACTTC

j_gene: TRBJ2-7
v_gene: TRBV5-1
d_gene: -
abundance: few
CDR3aa: CASSLGSSGTYEQYF
CDR3nt: TGCGCCAGCAGCTTGGGGTCGAGCGGCACCTACGAGCAGTACTTC

j_gene: TRBJ2-3
v_gene: TRBV14
d_gene: TRBD2
abundance: -
CDR3aa: CASSRLATDTQYF
CDR3nt: TGTGCCAGCAGCCGACTAGCCACAGATACGCAGTATTTT

j_gene: TRBJ2-5
v_gene: TRBV5-1
d_gene: -
abundance: -
CDR3aa: CASSLESHITETQYF
CDR3nt: TGCGCCAGCAGCTTGGAGTCACATATTACAGAGACCCAGTACTTC

j_gene: TRBJ1-1
v_gene: TRBV11-2
d_gene: -
abundance: -
CDR3aa: CASSLRGMNTEAFF
CDR3nt: TGTGCCAGCAGCTTGCGAGGGATGAACACTGAAGCTTTCTTT

j_gene: TRBJ2-7
v_gene: TRBV29-1
d_gene: -
abundance: -
CDR3aa: CSVESRVGYEQYF
CDR3nt: TGCAGCGTTGAAAGCAGGGTGGGATACGAGCAGTACTTC

j_gene: TRBJ2-1
v_gene: TRBV5-1
d_gene: -
abundance: few
CDR3aa: CASSLVASRYNEQFF
CDR3nt: TGCGCCAGCAGCTTGGTTGCTAGCAGGTACAATGAGCAGTTCTTC

j_gene: TRBJ1-1
v_gene: TRBV30
d_gene: -
abundance: -
CDR3aa: CAWSVHLATEAFF
CDR3nt: TGTGCCTGGAGTGTACACCTCGCCACTGAAGCTTTCTTT

j_gene: TRBJ2-3
v_gene: TRBV6-6
d_gene: -
abundance: few
CDR3aa: CASSYSSLTDTQYF
CDR3nt: TGTGCCAGCAGTTACTCGTCACTCACAGATACGCAGTATTTT

j_gene: TRBJ1-2
v_gene: TRBV9
d_gene: -
abundance: -
CDR3aa: CASSGAPNYGYTF
CDR3nt: TGTGCCAGCAGCGGCGCCCCTAACTATGGCTACACCTTC

j_gene: TRBJ1-6
v_gene: TRBV5-8
d_gene: -
abundance: -
CDR3aa: CAIPQVASSPLHF
CDR3nt: TGTGCCATTCCGCAGGTGGCGAGTTCACCCCTCCACTTT

j_gene: TRBJ2-7
v_gene: TRBV27
d_gene: TRBD2
abundance: once
CDR3aa: CASSRLGLAGGHSYEQYF
CDR3nt: TGTGCCAGCAGTCGCCTGGGACTAGCGGGAGGCCACTCCTACGAGCAGTACTTC

j_gene: TRBJ1-1
v_gene: TRBV12-5
d_gene: -
abundance: few
CDR3aa: CASGLELHSEAFF
CDR3nt: TGTGCTAGTGGTTTGGAATTACACAGTGAAGCTTTCTTT

j_gene: TRBJ2-6
v_gene: TRBV4-1
d_gene: -
abundance: -
CDR3aa: CASSQGPSGANVLTF
CDR3nt: TGCGCCAGCAGCCAAGGGCCCTCTGGGGCCAACGTCCTGACTTTC

j_gene: TRBJ2-7
v_gene: TRBV18
d_gene: TRBD1
abundance: -
CDR3aa: CASSPDRGPRGEQYF
CDR3nt: TGTGCCAGCTCACCAGACAGGGGGCCTAGGGGCGAGCAGTACTTC

j_gene: TRBJ2-7
v_gene: TRBV9
d_gene: TRBD1
abundance: once
CDR3aa: CASSGGQGAWEQYF
CDR3nt: TGTGCCAGCAGCGGTGGACAGGGGGCGTGGGAGCAGTACTTC

j_gene: TRBJ2-7
v_gene: TRBV27
d_gene: -
abundance: -
CDR3aa: CASSLARLGSRSYEQYF
CDR3nt: TGTGCCAGCAGTTTAGCACGGTTGGGGAGTCGGTCCTACGAGCAGTACTTC

j_gene: TRBJ1-2
v_gene: TRBV7-9
d_gene: -
abundance: -
CDR3aa: CASSSTPYGYTF
CDR3nt: TGTGCCAGCAGCTCCACACCCTATGGCTACACCTTC

j_gene: TRBJ1-6
v_gene: TRBV15
d_gene: -
abundance: -
CDR3aa: CATSRDLEVSSYNSPLHF
CDR3nt: TGTGCCACCAGCAGAGATCTCGAAGTGAGCTCCTATAATTCACCCCTCCACTTT

j_gene: TRBJ2-1
v_gene: TRBV5-4
d_gene: -
abundance: -
CDR3aa: CASSESRQYNEQFF
CDR3nt: TGTGCCAGCAGCGAAAGCAGACAGTACAATGAGCAGTTCTTC

j_gene: TRBJ2-2
v_gene: TRBV15
d_gene: TRBD2
abundance: -
CDR3aa: CATSSFGTSGRTGELFF
CDR3nt: TGTGCCACCAGCAGTTTTGGGACTAGCGGGAGGACCGGGGAGCTGTTTTTT

j_gene: TRBJ2-5
v_gene: TRBV7-2
d_gene: TRBD2
abundance: -
CDR3aa: CASSLGSGVGETQYF
CDR3nt: TGTGCCAGCAGCTTAGGCAGCGGGGTAGGGGAGACCCAGTACTTC

j_gene: TRBJ2-3
v_gene: TRBV5-6
d_gene: TRBD2
abundance: -
CDR3aa: CASSLLTSGRTDTQYF
CDR3nt: TGTGCCAGCAGCTTGCTGACTAGCGGGAGGACAGATACGCAGTATTTT

j_gene: TRBJ2-7
v_gene: TRBV14
d_gene: TRBD2
abundance: -
CDR3aa: CASSQDGGLAGSYEQYF
CDR3nt: TGTGCCAGCAGCCAAGATGGGGGACTAGCGGGATCCTACGAGCAGTACTTC

j_gene: TRBJ1-6
v_gene: TRBV9
d_gene: TRBD1
abundance: -
CDR3aa: CASSRDHLGQDNSPLHF
CDR3nt: TGTGCCAGCAGCCGGGACCACTTGGGACAGGATAATTCACCCCTCCACTTT

j_gene: TRBJ2-1
v_gene: TRBV5-3
d_gene: -
abundance: -
CDR3aa: CARSATSNEQFF
CDR3nt: TGTGCCAGAAGCGCTACTAGCAATGAGCAGTTCTTC

j_gene: TRBJ2-2
v_gene: TRBV6-1
d_gene: -
abundance: -
CDR3aa: CASIAIANTGELFF
CDR3nt: TGTGCCAGCATTGCGATCGCGAACACCGGGGAGCTGTTTTTT

j_gene: TRBJ2-3
v_gene: TRBV7-8
d_gene: TRBD2
abundance: -
CDR3aa: CASSAVRLAGGGPDTQYF
CDR3nt: TGTGCCAGCAGCGCCGTCAGACTAGCGGGAGGTGGGCCAGATACGCAGTATTTT

j_gene: TRBJ1-4
v_gene: TRBV30
d_gene: -
abundance: -
CDR3aa: CAWKWSATNEKLFF
CDR3nt: TGTGCCTGGAAATGGAGTGCAACTAATGAAAAACTGTTTTTT

j_gene: TRBJ1-3
v_gene: TRBV28
d_gene: -
abundance: -
CDR3aa: CASSLRGGAEGNTIYF
CDR3nt: TGTGCCAGCAGTTTAAGGGGGGGGGCTGAAGGAAACACCATATATTTT

j_gene: TRBJ2-5
v_gene: TRBV30
d_gene: TRBD2
abundance: -
CDR3aa: CAWSVRAGGETQYF
CDR3nt: TGTGCCTGGAGTGTACGGGCGGGAGGTGAGACCCAGTACTTC

j_gene: TRBJ2-2
v_gene: TRBV5-4
d_gene: -
abundance: -
CDR3aa: CASSFRHGNTGELFF
CDR3nt: TGTGCCAGCAGCTTCAGACATGGGAACACCGGGGAGCTGTTTTTT

j_gene: TRBJ2-3
v_gene: TRBV27
d_gene: -
abundance: -
CDR3aa: CASSLRAERTQYF
CDR3nt: TGTGCCAGCAGTCTCAGGGCAGAGCGTACGCAGTATTTT

j_gene: TRBJ2-7
v_gene: TRBV5-4
d_gene: TRBD2
abundance: few
CDR3aa: CASSLEGTSSREQYF
CDR3nt: TGTGCCAGCAGCTTGGAAGGGACTAGTTCCCGCGAGCAGTACTTC

j_gene: TRBJ2-4
v_gene: TRBV19
d_gene: TRBD1
abundance: -
CDR3aa: CATRETGVHIQYF
CDR3nt: TGTGCCACCCGTGAAACAGGGGTTCACATTCAGTACTTC

j_gene: TRBJ2-4
v_gene: TRBV30
d_gene: -
abundance: -
CDR3aa: CAWTLGTPKNIQYF
CDR3nt: TGTGCCTGGACCCTCGGGACACCCAAAAACATTCAGTACTTC

j_gene: TRBJ1-5
v_gene: TRBV28
d_gene: TRBD1
abundance: -
CDR3aa: CASRGQGIPQHF
CDR3nt: TGTGCCTCCCGCGGACAGGGGATCCCCCAGCATTTT

j_gene: TRBJ1-1
v_gene: TRBV2
d_gene: -
abundance: -
CDR3aa: CASSWAPEGTEAFF
CDR3nt: TGTGCCAGCAGTTGGGCTCCCGAGGGCACTGAAGCTTTCTTT

j_gene: TRBJ2-1
v_gene: TRBV15
d_gene: -
abundance: -
CDR3aa: CATRKSGDRGDNEQFF
CDR3nt: TGTGCCACCAGGAAGAGTGGCGATCGGGGAGACAATGAGCAGTTCTTC

j_gene: TRBJ1-5
v_gene: TRBV6-1
d_gene: -
abundance: -
CDR3aa: CASSESEGTNQPQHF
CDR3nt: TGTGCCAGCAGTGAGTCGGAGGGCACCAATCAGCCCCAGCATTTT

j_gene: TRBJ2-2
v_gene: TRBV2
d_gene: TRBD2
abundance: -
CDR3aa: CASKLAGATGELFF
CDR3nt: TGTGCCAGCAAACTAGCGGGAGCCACCGGGGAGCTGTTTTTT

j_gene: TRBJ1-6
v_gene: TRBV7-3
d_gene: TRBD1
abundance: -
CDR3aa: CASSLSGTGGSPLHF
CDR3nt: TGTGCCAGCAGCTTATCAGGGACAGGGGGTTCACCCCTCCACTTT